This T cell receptor (beta chain) was captured by sequencing in a study of T cell responses to AZD1222 COVID-19 vaccine. The study, taken as a whole, reports: A reported finding is that nearly half of spike-specific TCRs target unmutated variant regions. Among the donors, most were white British and more were female, and clonal diversity was possibly underestimated. After two AZD1222 doses, spike-specific TCR breadth and depth rose versus day 0.

On this clone itself: Its specificity is not known.

Germline lookup yields CDR1 LGHDT and CDR2 YNNKEL (reference sequence). The ends were cut back, 0 bases at V and 1 base at J, with 12 bases in the middle. The CDR3 loop spans 16 amino acids. The repertoire was sequenced with immunoSEQ multiplex PCR; TCRdb's copy has only in-frame clones and lacks some. The sample holds 150,000 to 250,000 clones; 93% are singletons and the top ten take 1%. J is TRBJ1-1 and V is TRBV3-1 (or the pseudogene TRBV3-2); no clear D. The clonotype was recovered from an adult who received the AZD1222 COVID-19 vaccine. The material sequenced was peripheral blood, taken 28 days after the second AZD1222 dose. The CDR3 region has the DNA TGTGCCAGCAGCCAAGATGGAGGGCGCCAGAACACTGAAGCTTTCTTT. This sequence encodes CASSQDGGRQNTEAFF.